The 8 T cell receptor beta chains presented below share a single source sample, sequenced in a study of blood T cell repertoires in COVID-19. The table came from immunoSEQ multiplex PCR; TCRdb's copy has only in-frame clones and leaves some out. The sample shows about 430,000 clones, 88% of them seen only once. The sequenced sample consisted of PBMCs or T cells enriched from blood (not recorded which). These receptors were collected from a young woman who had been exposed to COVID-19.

Written as DNA, the CDR3 is TGTGCCAGCAGTTCGACCGGGAATCAGCCCCAGCATTTT. It is translated as CASSSTGNQPQHF. The V and J genes are TRBV28 and TRBJ1-5; D gene unclear. Per germline, CDR1 MDHEN and CDR2 SYDVKM. The CDR3 runs to 13 residues. Trimming removed 4 bases from V and 4 bases from J, with 8 bases in between.

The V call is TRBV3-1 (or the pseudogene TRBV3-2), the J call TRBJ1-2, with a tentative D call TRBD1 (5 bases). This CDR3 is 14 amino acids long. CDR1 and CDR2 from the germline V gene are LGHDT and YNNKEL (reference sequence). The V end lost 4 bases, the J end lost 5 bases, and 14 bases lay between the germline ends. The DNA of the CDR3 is TGTGCCAGCAGCCTGGACACGGAGAGGTATGGCTACACCTTC. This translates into CASSLDTERYGYTF.

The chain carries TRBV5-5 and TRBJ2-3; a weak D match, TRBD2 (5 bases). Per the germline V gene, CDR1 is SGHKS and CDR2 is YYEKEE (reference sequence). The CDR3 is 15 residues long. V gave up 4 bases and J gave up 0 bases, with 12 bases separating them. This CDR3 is CASSPRTASTDTQYF. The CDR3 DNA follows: TGTGCCAGCAGCCCACGGACTGCAAGCACAGATACGCAGTATTTT.

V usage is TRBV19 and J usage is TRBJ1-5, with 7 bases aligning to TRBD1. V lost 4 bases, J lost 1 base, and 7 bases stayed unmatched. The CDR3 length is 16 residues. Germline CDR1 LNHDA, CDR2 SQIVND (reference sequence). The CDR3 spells CASSREQGLSNQPQHF. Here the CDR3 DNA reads TGTGCCAGTAGTAGGGAACAGGGGTTGAGCAATCAGCCCCAGCATTTT.

The CDR3 is CASSLTSGGDIQYF. CDR3 nucleotide sequence: TGTGCCAGCAGCCTTACTAGCGGGGGAGACATTCAGTACTTC. The chain recombines TRBV3-1 (or the pseudogene TRBV3-2) with TRBJ2-4, with 11 nucleotides matching TRBD2. V lost 4 bases, J lost 8 bases, and 4 bases stayed unmatched. This CDR3 is 14 amino acids long. CDR1 and CDR2 (germline): LGHDT, YNNKEL (reference sequence).

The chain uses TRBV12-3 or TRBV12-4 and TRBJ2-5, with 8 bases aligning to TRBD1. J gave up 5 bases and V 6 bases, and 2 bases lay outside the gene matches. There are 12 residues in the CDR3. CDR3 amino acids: CASRRTGETQYF. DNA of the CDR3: TGTGCCAGCAGACGGACAGGGGAGACCCAGTACTTC.

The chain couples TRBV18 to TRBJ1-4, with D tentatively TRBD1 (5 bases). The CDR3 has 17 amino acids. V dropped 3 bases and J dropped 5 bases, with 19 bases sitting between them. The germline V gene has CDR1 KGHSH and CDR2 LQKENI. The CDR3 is CASSPNAITGRNEKLFF. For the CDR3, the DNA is TGTGCCAGCTCACCTAACGCGATAACAGGAAGGAATGAAAAACTGTTTTTT.

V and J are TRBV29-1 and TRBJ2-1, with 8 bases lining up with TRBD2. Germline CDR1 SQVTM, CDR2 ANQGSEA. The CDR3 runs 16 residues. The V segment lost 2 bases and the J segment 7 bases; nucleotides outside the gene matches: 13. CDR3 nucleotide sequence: TGCAGCGTTGAAATGGCTAGCGGGTGGGGCACAAATGAGCAGTTCTTC. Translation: CSVEMASGWGTNEQFF.